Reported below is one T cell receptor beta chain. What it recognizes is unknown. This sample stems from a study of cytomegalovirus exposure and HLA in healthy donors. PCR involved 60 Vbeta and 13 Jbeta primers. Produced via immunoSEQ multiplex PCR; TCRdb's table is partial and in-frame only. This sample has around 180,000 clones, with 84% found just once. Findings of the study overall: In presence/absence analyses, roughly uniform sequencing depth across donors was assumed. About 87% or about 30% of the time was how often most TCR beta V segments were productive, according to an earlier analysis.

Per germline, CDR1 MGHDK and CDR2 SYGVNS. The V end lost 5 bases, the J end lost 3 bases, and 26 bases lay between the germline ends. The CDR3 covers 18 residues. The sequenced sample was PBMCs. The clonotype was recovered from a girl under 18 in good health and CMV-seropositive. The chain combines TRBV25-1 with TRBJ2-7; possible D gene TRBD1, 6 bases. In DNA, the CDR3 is TGTGCCAGCAGTCGTTATAGTCTCACAGGGAGTACCGTCTACGAGCAGTACTTC. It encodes CASSRYSLTGSTVYEQYF.